What follows is one T cell receptor beta chain and its context. Extractions gave at least 5.5 micrograms of total RNA per sample. The germline V gene encodes CDR1 SGHRS and CDR2 YFSETQ. The length of the CDR3 is 12 residues. V dropped 1 base and J dropped 5 bases, with 7 bases sitting between them. This sample is drawn from a study of blood T cells in healthy people across ages. With a J-beta primer mix and a sample-barcoded 5' primer, a second PCR ran roughly 6 to 11 cycles. From the 5' RACE reads, TCRdb called clonotypes with MiXCR, one entry per CDR3 protein. The sample holds some 760,000 distinct CDR3 sequences, roughly 25% seen once. This same sample was also part of a study on T cells of mothers and their children. That publication notes: The study recruited three healthy Caucasian mothers and their six children as donors. Related mother-child pairs showed slightly higher but non-significant overlap than unrelated pairs.

The chain joins TRBV5-1 to TRBJ2-7, with D uncertain. This receptor was taken from a boy aged 10-17 years in good health. Sequenced input: blood. This CDR3 is CASSLSADEQYF. Here the CDR3 DNA reads TGCGCCAGCAGCTTGTCGGCTGACGAGCAGTACTTC.